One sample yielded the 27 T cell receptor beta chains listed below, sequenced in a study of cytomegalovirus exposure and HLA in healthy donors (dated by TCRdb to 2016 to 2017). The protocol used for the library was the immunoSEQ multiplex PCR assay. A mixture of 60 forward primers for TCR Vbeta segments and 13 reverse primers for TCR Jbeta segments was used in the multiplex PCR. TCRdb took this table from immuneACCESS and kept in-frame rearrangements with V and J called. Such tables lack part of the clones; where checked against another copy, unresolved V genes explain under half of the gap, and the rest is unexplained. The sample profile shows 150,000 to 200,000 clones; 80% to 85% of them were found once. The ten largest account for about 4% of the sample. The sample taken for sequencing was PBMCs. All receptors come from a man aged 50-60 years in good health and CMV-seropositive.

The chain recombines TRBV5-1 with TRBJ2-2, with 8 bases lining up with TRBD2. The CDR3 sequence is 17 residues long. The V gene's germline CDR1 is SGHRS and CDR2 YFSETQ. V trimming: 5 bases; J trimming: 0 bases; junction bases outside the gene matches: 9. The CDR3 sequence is CASRMTSENPNTGELFF. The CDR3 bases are TGCGCCAGCAGGATGACTAGCGAGAACCCGAACACCGGGGAGCTGTTTTTT.

The CDR3 sequence is CSVGQGTETQYF. The CDR3 nucleotides read TGCAGCGTGGGACAGGGAACGGAGACCCAGTACTTC. This chain connects TRBV29-1 to TRBJ2-5; 9 bases agree with TRBD1. The CDR3 sequence is 12 residues long. In germline, CDR1 is SQVTM, CDR2 ANQGSEA. Trimming removed 6 bases from V and 5 bases from J; junction bases left unmatched: 4.

The CDR3, as DNA: TGTGCCAGCAGTCCCCGCGGGAGGCACACTGAAGCTTTCTTT. Translated, it gives CASSPRGRHTEAFF. The chain is built from TRBV27 and TRBJ1-1; no reliable D call. The CDR3 consists of 14 residues. Germline loops: CDR1 MNHEY, CDR2 SMNVEV (reference sequence). The V and J ends lost 5 bases and 3 bases respectively, with 13 bases between them.

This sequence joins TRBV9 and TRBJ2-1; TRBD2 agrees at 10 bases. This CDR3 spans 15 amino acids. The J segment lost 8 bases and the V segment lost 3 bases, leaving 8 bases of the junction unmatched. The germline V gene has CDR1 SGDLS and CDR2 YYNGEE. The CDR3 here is CASSDQAGGPHEQFF. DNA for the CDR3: TGTGCCAGCAGCGATCAAGCGGGAGGGCCCCATGAGCAGTTCTTC.

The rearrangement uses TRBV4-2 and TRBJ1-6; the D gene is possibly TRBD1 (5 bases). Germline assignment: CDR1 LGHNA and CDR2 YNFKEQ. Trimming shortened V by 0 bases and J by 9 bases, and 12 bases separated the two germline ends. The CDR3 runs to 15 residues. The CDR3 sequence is CASSQDGAGSSPLHF. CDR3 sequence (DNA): TGTGCCAGCAGCCAAGATGGGGCCGGGAGTTCACCCCTCCACTTT.

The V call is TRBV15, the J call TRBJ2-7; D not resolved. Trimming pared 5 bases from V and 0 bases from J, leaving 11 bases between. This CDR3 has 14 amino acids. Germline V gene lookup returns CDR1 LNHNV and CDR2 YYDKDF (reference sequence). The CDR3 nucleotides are TGTGCCACCAGCGTAAAGCCCTCCTCCTACGAGCAGTACTTC. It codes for CATSVKPSSYEQYF.

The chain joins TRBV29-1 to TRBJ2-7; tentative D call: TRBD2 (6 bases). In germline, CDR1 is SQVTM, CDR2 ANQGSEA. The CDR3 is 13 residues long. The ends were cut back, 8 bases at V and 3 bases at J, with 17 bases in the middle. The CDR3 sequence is CSFYTGTDYEQYF. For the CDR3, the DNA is TGCAGCTTTTACACCGGGACTGACTACGAGCAGTACTTC.

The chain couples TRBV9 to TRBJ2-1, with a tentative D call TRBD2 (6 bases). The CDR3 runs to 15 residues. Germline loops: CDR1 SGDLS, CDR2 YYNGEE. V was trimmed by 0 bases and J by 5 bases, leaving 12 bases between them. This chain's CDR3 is CASSVGGGMDNEQFF. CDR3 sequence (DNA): TGTGCCAGCAGCGTAGGTGGCGGGATGGACAATGAGCAGTTCTTC. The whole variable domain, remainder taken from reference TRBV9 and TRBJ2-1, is DSGVTQTPKHLITATGQRVTLRCSPRSGDLSVYWYQQSLDQGLQFLIQYYNGEERAKGNILERFSAQQFPDLHSELNLSSLELGDSALYFCASSVGGGMDNEQFFGPGTRLTVL.

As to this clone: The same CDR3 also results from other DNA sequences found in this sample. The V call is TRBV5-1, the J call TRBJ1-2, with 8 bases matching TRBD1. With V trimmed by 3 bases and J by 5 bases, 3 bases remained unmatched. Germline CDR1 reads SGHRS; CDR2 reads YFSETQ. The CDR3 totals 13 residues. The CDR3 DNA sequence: TGCGCCAGCAGCTCGGACAGGGCGTATGGCTACACCTTC. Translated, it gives CASSSDRAYGYTF. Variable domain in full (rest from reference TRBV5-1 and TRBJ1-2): KAGVTQTPRYLIKTRGQQVTLSCSPISGHRSVSWYQQTPGQGLQFLFEYFSETQRNKGNFPGRFSGRQFSNSRSEMNVSTLELGDSALYLCASSSDRAYGYTFGSGTRLTVV.

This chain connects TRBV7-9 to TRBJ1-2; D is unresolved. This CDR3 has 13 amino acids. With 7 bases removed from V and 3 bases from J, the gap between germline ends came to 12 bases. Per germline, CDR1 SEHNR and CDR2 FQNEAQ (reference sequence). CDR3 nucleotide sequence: TGTGCCAGCAACGACCTAACAGACTATGGCTACACCTTC. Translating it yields CASNDLTDYGYTF.

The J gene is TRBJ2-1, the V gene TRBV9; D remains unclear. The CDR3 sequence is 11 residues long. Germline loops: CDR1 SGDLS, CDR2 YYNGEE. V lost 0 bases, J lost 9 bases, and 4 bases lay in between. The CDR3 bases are TGTGCCAGCAGCGTAGCGAGTGAGCAGTTCTTC. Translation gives CASSVASEQFF.

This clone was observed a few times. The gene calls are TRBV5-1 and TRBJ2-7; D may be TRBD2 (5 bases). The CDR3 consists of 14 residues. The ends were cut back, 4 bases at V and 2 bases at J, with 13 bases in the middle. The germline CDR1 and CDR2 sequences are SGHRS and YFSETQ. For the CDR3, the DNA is TGCGCCAGCAGCCCCCCGGGAACTACCTACGAGCAGTACTTC. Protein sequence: CASSPPGTTYEQYF. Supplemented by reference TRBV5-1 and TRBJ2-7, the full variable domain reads KAGVTQTPRYLIKTRGQQVTLSCSPISGHRSVSWYQQTPGQGLQFLFEYFSETQRNKGNFPGRFSGRQFSNSRSEMNVSTLELGDSALYLCASSPPGTTYEQYFGPGTRLTVT.

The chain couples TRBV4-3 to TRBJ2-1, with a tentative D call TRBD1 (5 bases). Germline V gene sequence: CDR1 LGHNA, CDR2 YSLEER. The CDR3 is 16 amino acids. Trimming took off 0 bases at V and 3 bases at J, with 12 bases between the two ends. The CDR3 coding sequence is TGCGCCAGCAGCCAAGATGTCGCAGGGCGCTACAATGAGCAGTTCTTC. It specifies CASSQDVAGRYNEQFF.

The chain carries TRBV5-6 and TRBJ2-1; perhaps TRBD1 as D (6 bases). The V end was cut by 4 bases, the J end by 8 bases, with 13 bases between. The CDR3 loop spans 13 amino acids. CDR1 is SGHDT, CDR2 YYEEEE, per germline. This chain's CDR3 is CASSTGSMDEQFF. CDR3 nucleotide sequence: TGTGCCAGCAGCACAGGGTCTATGGATGAGCAGTTCTTC.

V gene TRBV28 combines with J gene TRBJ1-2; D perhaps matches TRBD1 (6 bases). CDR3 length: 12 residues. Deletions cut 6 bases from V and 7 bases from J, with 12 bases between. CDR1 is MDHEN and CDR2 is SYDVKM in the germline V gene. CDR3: CASRGAGVGYTF. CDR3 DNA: TGTGCCAGCAGGGGGGCAGGGGTTGGCTACACCTTC.

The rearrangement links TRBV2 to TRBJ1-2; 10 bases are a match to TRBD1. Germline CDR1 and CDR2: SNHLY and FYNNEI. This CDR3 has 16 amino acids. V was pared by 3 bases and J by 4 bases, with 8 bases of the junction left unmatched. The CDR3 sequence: CASSESGTGDLYGYTF. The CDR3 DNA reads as TGTGCCAGCAGTGAGTCCGGGACAGGGGACCTCTATGGCTACACCTTC.

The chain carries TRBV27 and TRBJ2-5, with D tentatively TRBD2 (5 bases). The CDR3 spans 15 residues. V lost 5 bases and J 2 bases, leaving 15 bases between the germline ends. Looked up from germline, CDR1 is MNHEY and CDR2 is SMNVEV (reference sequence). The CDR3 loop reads CASSPGWEAQETQYF. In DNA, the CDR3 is TGTGCCAGCAGTCCGGGGTGGGAAGCACAAGAGACCCAGTACTTC.

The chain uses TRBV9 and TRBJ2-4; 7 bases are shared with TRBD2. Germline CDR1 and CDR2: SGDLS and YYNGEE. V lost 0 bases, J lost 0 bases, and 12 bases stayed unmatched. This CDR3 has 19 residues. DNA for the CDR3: TGTGCCAGCAGCGTAGCCCCCGCGGGGGACTCGCTAGCCAAAAACATTCAGTACTTC. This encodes CASSVAPAGDSLAKNIQYF.

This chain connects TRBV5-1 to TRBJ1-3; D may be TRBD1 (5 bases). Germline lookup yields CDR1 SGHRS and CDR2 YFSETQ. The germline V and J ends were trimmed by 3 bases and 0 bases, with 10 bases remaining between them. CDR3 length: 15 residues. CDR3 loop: CASSSGGGSGNTIYF. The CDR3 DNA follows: TGCGCCAGCAGCTCCGGGGGGGGCTCTGGAAACACCATATATTTT.

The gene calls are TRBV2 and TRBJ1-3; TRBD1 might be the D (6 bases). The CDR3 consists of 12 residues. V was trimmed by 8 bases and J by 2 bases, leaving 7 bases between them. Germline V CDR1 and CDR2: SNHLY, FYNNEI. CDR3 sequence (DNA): TGTGCCAGCGGGACAACTGGAAACACCATATATTTT. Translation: CASGTTGNTIYF.

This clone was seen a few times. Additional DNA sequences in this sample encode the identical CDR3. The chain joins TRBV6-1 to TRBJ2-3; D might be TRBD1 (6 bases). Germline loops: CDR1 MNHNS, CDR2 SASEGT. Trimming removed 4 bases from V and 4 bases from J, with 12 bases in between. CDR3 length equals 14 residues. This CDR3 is CASSGQSGADTQYF. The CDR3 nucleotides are TGTGCCAGCAGTGGTCAGTCAGGGGCAGATACGCAGTATTTT.

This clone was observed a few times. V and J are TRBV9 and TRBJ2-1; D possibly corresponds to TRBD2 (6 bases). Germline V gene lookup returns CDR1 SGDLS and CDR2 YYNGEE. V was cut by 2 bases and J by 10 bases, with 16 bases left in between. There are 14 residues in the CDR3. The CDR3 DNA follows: TGTGCCAGCAGCGTGGGGTGGGGGGTGAGAGAGCAGTTCTTC. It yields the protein CASSVGWGVREQFF.

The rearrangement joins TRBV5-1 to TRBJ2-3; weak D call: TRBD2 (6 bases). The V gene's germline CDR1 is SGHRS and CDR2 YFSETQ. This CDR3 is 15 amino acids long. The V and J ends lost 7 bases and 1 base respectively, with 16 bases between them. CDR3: CASAKSGVGTDTQYF. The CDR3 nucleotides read TGCGCCAGCGCCAAGTCGGGGGTAGGCACAGATACGCAGTATTTT.

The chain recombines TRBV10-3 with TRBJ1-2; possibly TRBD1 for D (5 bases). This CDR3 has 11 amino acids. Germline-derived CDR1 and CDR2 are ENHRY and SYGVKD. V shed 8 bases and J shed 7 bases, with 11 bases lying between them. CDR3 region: CAIGGDGGYTF. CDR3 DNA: TGTGCCATCGGGGGGGACGGTGGCTACACCTTC.

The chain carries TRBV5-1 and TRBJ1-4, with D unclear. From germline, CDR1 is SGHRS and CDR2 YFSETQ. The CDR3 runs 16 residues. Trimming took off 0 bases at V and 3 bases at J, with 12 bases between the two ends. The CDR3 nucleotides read TGCGCCAGCAGCTTGGGGGGAGTGGCGGCTAATGAAAAACTGTTTTTT. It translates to CASSLGGVAANEKLFF.

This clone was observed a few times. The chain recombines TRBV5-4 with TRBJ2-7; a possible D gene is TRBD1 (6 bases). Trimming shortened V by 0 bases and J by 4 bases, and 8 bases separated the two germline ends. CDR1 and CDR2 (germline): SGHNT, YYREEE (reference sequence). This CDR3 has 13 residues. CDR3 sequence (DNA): TGTGCCAGCAGCTTGGCCAGGGGTTACGAGCAGTACTTC. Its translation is CASSLARGYEQYF.

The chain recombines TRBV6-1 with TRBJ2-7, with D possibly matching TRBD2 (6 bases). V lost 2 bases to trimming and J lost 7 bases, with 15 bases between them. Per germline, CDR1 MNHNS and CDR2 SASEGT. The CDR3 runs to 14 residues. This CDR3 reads CASSELSGVGEQYF. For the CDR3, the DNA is TGTGCCAGCAGTGAATTGTCGGGGGTAGGGGAGCAGTACTTC.